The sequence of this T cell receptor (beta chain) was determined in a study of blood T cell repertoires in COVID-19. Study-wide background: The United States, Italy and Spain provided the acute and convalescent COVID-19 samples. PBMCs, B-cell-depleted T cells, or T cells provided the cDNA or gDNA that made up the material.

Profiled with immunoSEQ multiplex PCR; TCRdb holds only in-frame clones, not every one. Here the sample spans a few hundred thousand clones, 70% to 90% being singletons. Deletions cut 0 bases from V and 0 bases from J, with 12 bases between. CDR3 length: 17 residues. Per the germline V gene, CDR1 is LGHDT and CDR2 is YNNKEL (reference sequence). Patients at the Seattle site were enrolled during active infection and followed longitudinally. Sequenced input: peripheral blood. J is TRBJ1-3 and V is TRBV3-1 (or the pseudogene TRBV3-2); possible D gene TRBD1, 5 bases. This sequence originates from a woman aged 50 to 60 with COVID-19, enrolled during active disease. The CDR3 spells CASSQDYIGHSGNTIYF. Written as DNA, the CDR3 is TGTGCCAGCAGCCAAGACTACATTGGACACTCTGGAAACACCATATATTTT.